These T cell receptor beta chains were read from a single sample in a study of T cells after yellow fever vaccination. From the 5' RACE reads, TCRdb called clonotypes with MiXCR, one entry per CDR3 protein. Among 450,000 to 550,000 distinct CDR3 sequences listed, around 21% were seen once. The source was PBMCs, collected 15 days after the yellow fever booster vaccination. These receptors were taken from a man aged 25 to 45 who received the YFV17D yellow fever vaccine. Both conserved end residues are part of each CDR3. D genes are given only for firm matches. Size values are once, few and many counts, or a class for expanded clones, and some rows have none.

v_gene	abundance	d_gene	j_gene	CDR3aa	CDR3nt
TRBV20-1	.	.	TRBJ1-1	CSARQGGTEAFF	TGCAGTGCTAGACAGGGTGGCACTGAAGCTTTCTTT
TRBV24-1	few	TRBD2	TRBJ2-3	CATSDLKGGRMSDTQYF	TGTGCCACCAGTGATCTAAAGGGCGGGAGAATGTCAGATACGCAGTATTTT
TRBV7-2	few	TRBD2	TRBJ2-3	CASSGLGRAIDTQYF	TGTGCCAGCAGCGGTCTGGGGAGGGCCATAGATACGCAGTATTTT
TRBV4-3	.	TRBD1	TRBJ2-1	CASSHPDRGLNEQFF	TGCGCCAGCAGCCACCCCGACAGGGGGCTGAATGAGCAGTTCTTC
TRBV7-9	.	TRBD2	TRBJ2-1	CASHGTSFNEQLF	TGTGCCTCCCACGGGACTAGCTTTAATGAGCAGCTCTTC
TRBV7-2	few	.	TRBJ1-1	CASSGFDSIMNTEAFF	TGTGCCAGCAGCGGATTCGACAGTATAATGAACACTGAAGCTTTCTTT
TRBV12-3/TRBV12-4	few	TRBD1	TRBJ2-3	CASSSRTGVPTDTQYF	TGTGCCAGCAGCTCCAGGACAGGGGTCCCCACAGATACGCAGTATTTT
TRBV3-1	.	.	TRBJ2-5	CASSHPPETETQYF	TGTGCCAGCAGCCACCCCCCGGAGACCGAGACCCAGTACTTC
TRBV29-1	.	.	TRBJ2-7	CSVVADSTISYEQYF	TGCAGCGTAGTAGCGGATTCAACGATCTCCTACGAGCAGTACTTC
TRBV19	.	.	TRBJ2-2	CASSFESPGELFF	TGTGCCAGTAGTTTTGAGAGCCCCGGGGAGCTGTTTTTT
TRBV6-5	few	TRBD2	TRBJ2-7	CASSYSLAGSSYEQYF	TGTGCCAGCAGTTACTCGCTAGCGGGGTCCTCCTACGAGCAGTACTTC
TRBV20-1	few	TRBD1	TRBJ1-2	CSAGQGGNGYTF	TGCAGTGCGGGACAGGGCGGGAATGGCTACACCTTC
TRBV21-1	few	.	TRBJ1-4	CAIPRESTNEKLFF	TGTGCCATCCCAAGGGAGTCAACTAATGAAAAACTGTTTTTT
TRBV7-8	few	TRBD1	TRBJ2-3	CASSLVGDSPADTGGF	TGTGCCAGCAGCTTAGTAGGGGACAGCCCGGCGGACACGGGTGGTTTT
TRBV5-6	many	.	TRBJ2-5	CASSWPHSQETQYF	TGTGCCAGCAGCTGGCCACATTCCCAAGAGACCCAGTACTTC
TRBV10-3	.	TRBD2	TRBJ2-1	CAISESRERQFF	TGTGCCATCAGTGAGTCGCGGGAGAGGCAGTTCTTC
TRBV5-1	few	TRBD2	TRBJ2-3	CASSPRTSGITDTQYF	TGCGCCAGCAGCCCCAGGACTAGCGGGATTACAGATACGCAGTATTTT
TRBV7-3	many	.	TRBJ1-1	CASSLTPSTEAFF	TGTGCCAGCAGCTTAACCCCGTCCACTGAAGCTTTCTTT
TRBV5-1	.	.	TRBJ2-5	CASSLELQGSQYF	TGCGCCAGCAGCTTGGAACTCCAAGGAAGCCAGTACTTC
TRBV7-4	few	.	TRBJ2-3	CARTEGVSTDTQYF	TGTGCCAGGACGGAGGGGGTGAGCACAGATACGCAGTATTTT
TRBV6-2/TRBV6-3	few	TRBD2	TRBJ2-7	CASSYERRTSGRRPEQYF	TGTGCCAGCAGTTACGAACGTCGGACTAGCGGGAGACGACCCGAGCAGTACTTC
TRBV27	.	TRBD1	TRBJ1-1	CASSQKTGQVNTEAFF	TGTGCCAGCAGTCAAAAAACCGGACAGGTGAACACTGAAGCTTTCTTT
TRBV12-3/TRBV12-4	few	TRBD2	TRBJ2-1	CASSTGTSGWGDEQFF	TGTGCCAGCAGTACCGGGACTAGCGGGTGGGGTGATGAGCAGTTCTTC
TRBV20-1	few	.	TRBJ2-3	CSARRGKRTDTQYF	TGCAGTGCTAGAAGGGGCAAACGCACAGATACGCAGTATTTT
TRBV20-1	.	TRBD1	TRBJ2-1	CSATTGPWSGAQFF	TGCAGTGCGACGACAGGGCCGTGGTCAGGGGCGCAGTTCTTC
TRBV5-1	.	.	TRBJ2-1	CASSKFTVAQRSNEQFF	TGCGCCAGCAGTAAGTTTACGGTAGCCCAAAGATCCAATGAGCAGTTCTTC
TRBV6-5	.	.	TRBJ1-6	CASGSAGVRNSPLHF	TGTGCCAGCGGTTCCGCGGGGGTCCGTAATTCACCCCTCCACTTT
TRBV7-2	few	.	TRBJ2-7	CASSSTLQGSYEQYF	TGTGCCAGCAGCTCGACCCTACAAGGGAGCTACGAGCAGTACTTC
TRBV20-1	many	TRBD2	TRBJ2-4	CSARVPGGGKNIQYF	TGCAGTGCTAGAGTGCCAGGCGGGGGGAAAAACATTCAGTACTTC
TRBV6-1	.	TRBD2	TRBJ2-3	CASSPMLAGTDTQYF	TGTGCCAGCAGCCCGATGCTAGCGGGAACAGATACGCAGTATTTT
TRBV18	.	.	TRBJ2-7	CASSPPGNYPHEQYF	TGTGCCAGCTCACCCCCCGGGAATTACCCCCACGAGCAGTACTTC
TRBV20-1	few	.	TRBJ2-5	CSAPDRTSIQYF	TGCAGTGCCCCAGACAGGACGAGCATCCAGTACTTC
TRBV15	.	TRBD1	TRBJ2-3	CATSTPRDRVITDTQYF	TGTGCCACCAGCACGCCCCGGGACAGGGTAATTACAGATACGCAGTATTTT
TRBV29-1	.	TRBD2	TRBJ2-2	CSAALAGVVDGELFF	TGCAGCGCCGCACTAGCGGGAGTGGTTGACGGGGAGCTGTTTTTT
TRBV29-1	.	.	TRBJ1-5	CSVVEVSNQPQHF	TGCAGCGTTGTAGAGGTTAGCAATCAGCCCCAGCATTTT
TRBV12-3/TRBV12-4	few	.	TRBJ1-1	CASTSRLQGAEAFF	TGTGCCAGCACCTCGCGATTACAGGGTGCTGAAGCTTTCTTT